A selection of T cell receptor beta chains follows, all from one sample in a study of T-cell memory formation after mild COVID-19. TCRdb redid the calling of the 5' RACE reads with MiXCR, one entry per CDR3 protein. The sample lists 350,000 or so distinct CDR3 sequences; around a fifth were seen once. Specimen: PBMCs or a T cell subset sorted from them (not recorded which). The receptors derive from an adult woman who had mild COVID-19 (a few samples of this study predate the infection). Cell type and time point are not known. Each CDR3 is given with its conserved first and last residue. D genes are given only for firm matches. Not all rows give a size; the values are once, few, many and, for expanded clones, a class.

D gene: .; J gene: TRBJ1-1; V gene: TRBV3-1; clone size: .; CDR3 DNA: TGTGCCAGCAGCCAAGGCCTGCACAGGAACACTGAAGCTTTCTTT; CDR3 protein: CASSQGLHRNTEAFF
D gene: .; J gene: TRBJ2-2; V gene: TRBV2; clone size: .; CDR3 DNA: TGTGCCAGCAGGGCCCCTTTTTGGGGGGCGCGTTTCACCGGGGAGCTGTTTTTT; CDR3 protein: CASRAPFWGARFTGELFF
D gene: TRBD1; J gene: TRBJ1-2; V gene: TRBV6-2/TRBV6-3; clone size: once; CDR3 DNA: TGTGCCAGCAGCGGACAGGGGGTCTTCTCCTATGGCTACACCTTC; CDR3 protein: CASSGQGVFSYGYTF
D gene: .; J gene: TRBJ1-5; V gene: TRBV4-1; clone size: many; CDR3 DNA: TGCGCCAGCAGCCAAGGTCCAGGTACAAGCAATCAGCCCCAGCATTTT; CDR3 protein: CASSQGPGTSNQPQHF
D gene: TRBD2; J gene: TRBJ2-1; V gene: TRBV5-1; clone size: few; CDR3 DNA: TGCGCCAGCCACCCGACTAGCGGGGCCTACAATGAGCAGTTCTTC; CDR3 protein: CASHPTSGAYNEQFF
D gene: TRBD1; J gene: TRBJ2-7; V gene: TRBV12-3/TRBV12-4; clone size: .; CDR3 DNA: TGTGCCAGCAGTTTAAACGGCAGGGGGTACGAGCAGTACTTC; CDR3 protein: CASSLNGRGYEQYF
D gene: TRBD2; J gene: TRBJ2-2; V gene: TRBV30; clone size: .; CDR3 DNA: TGTGCCTGGAATGGACTAGCGGGAGCTGGCACCGGGGAGCTGTTTTTT; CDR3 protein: CAWNGLAGAGTGELFF
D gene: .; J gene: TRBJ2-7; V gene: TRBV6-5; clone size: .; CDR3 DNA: TGTGCCAGCAGTTACTCGAGGGGGGTGAGCTACGAGCAGTACTTC; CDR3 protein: CASSYSRGVSYEQYF
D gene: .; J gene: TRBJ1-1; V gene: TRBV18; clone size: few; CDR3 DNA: TGTGCCAGCTCACCACAGGGGGCTGAAGCTTTCTTT; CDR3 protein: CASSPQGAEAFF
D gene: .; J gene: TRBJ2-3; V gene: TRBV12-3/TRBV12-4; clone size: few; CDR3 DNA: TGTGCCAGCAGTCCCCAGGGTCGAAGCACAGATACGCAGTATTTT; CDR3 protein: CASSPQGRSTDTQYF
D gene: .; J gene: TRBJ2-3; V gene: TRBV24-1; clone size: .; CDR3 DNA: TGTGCCACCAGTGATTTGCGGGGGCCCACAGATACGCAGTATTTT; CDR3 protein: CATSDLRGPTDTQYF
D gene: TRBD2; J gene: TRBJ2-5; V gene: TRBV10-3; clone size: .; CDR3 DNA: TGTGCCATCCAGAAAGGACTAGCGGGCTTCCAAGAGACCCAGTACTTC; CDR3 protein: CAIQKGLAGFQETQYF
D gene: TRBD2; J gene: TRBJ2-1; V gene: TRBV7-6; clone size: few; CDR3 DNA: TGTGCCAGCAGCTTAGAATCCGCTAGCGGGGGGGTCGATGAGCAGTTCTTC; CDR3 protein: CASSLESASGGVDEQFF
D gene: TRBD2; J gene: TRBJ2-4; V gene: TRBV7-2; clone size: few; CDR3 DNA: TGTGCCAGCAGCTTATTCCGGGGGGGCGAAAACATTCAGTACTTC; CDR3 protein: CASSLFRGGENIQYF
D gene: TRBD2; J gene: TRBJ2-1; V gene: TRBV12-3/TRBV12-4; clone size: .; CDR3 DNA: TGTGCCAGCAGTTCCGTTGCGGGAGGTCTAGGTGAGCAGTTCTTC; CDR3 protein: CASSSVAGGLGEQFF
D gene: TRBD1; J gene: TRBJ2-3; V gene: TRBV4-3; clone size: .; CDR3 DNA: TGCGCCAGCAGCCAAGAAGGGACAGGGGGCACAGATACGCAGTATTTT; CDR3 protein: CASSQEGTGGTDTQYF
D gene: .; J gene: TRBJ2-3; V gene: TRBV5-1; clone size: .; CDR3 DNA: TGCGCCAGCAGCTCCCCAGTGGTAGCAGATACGCAGTATTTT; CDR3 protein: CASSSPVVADTQYF
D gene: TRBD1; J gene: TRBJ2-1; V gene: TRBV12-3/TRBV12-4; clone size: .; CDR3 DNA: TGTGCCAGCAGTTTCGGGACAGCGGCATACAATGAGCAGTTCTTC; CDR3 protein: CASSFGTAAYNEQFF
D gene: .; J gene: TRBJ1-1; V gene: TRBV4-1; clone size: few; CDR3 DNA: TGCGCCAGCAGCCGAGAAGGGGGGGGAGCCACTGAAGCTTTCTTT; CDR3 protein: CASSREGGGATEAFF
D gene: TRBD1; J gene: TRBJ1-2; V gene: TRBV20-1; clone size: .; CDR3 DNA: TGCAGTGCTAGAGATGGAGGGGGCGTGAACTATGGCTACACCTTC; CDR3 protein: CSARDGGGVNYGYTF
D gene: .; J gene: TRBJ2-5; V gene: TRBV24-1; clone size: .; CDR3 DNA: TGTGCCACCAGTGGCGCTGTCCAAGAGACCCAGTACTTC; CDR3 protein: CATSGAVQETQYF
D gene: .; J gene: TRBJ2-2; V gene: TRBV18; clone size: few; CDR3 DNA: TGTGCCAGCTCACCACCGATCGGGGAGCTGTTTTTT; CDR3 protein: CASSPPIGELFF
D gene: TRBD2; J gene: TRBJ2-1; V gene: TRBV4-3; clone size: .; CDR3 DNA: TGCGCCAGCAGCCAAGATAGCGGGAGGACTCAGTTCTTC; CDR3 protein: CASSQDSGRTQFF
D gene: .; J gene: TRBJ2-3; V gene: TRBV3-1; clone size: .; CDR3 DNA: TGTGCCAGCAGCCAAGGGATCAGGGGTAGTGATTATACGCAGTATTTT; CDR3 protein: CASSQGIRGSDYTQYF
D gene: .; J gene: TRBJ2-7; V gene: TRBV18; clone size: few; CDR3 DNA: TGTGCCAGCTCACTACAACAGGGTGGTAGTCGATACGAGCAGTACTTC; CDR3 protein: CASSLQQGGSRYEQYF
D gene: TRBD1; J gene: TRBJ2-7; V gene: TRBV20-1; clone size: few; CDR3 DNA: TGCAGTGCTAGAGGTTCAGGGGGCAACGAGCAGTACTTC; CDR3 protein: CSARGSGGNEQYF
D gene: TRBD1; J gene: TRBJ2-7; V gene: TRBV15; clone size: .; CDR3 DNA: TGTGCCACCAGCGGGGAGACAGGGAACTACGAGCAGTACTTC; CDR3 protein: CATSGETGNYEQYF
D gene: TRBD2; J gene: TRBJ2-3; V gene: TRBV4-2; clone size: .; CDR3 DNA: TGTGCCAGCAGCCCGGACTTAGCGGGAGGTGGAACAGATACGCAGTATTTT; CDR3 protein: CASSPDLAGGGTDTQYF
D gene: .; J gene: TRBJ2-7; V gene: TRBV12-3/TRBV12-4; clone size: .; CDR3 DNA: TGTGCCAGCAGAGTAAGGGCAGGTAGCTACGAGCAGTACTTC; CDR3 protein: CASRVRAGSYEQYF
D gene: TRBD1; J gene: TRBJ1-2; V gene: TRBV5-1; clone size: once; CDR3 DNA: TGCGCCAGCAGCTGGGACAGATTTGGCTACACCTTC; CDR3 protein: CASSWDRFGYTF
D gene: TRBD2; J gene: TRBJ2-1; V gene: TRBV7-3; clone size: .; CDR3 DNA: TGTGCCAGCAGCTTAGTCCCTAGCGGGGGATCCAATGAGCAGTTCTTC; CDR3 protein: CASSLVPSGGSNEQFF
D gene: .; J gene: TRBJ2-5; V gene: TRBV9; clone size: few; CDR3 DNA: TGTGCCAGCAGCGTAGCGGGGTCCCAAGAGACCCAGTACTTC; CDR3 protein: CASSVAGSQETQYF
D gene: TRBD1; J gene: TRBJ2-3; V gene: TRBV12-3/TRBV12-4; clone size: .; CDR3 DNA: TGTGCCAGCAGTTTCGGGACAGCCTCCCACACAGATACGCAGTATTTT; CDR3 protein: CASSFGTASHTDTQYF
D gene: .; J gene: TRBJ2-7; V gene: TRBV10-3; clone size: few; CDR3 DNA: TGTGCCATCAAGGGTTGGGACACCGGACCCTACGAGCAGTACTTC; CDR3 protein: CAIKGWDTGPYEQYF
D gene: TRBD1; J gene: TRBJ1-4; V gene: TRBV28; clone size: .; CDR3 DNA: TGTGCCAGCAAGAACCTTAAGGGACAGGGACAGGAAAAACTGTTTTTT; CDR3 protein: CASKNLKGQGQEKLFF
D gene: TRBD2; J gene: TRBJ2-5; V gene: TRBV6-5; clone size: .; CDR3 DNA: TGTGCCAGCAGTCCATCCTCGCTAGCGGGAGTCCTCCCCCAGTACTTC; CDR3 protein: CASSPSSLAGVLPQYF
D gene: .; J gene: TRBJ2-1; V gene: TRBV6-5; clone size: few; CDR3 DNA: TGTGCCAGCAGTTATGTTGCGAGGAGTGAGCAGTTCTTC; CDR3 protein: CASSYVARSEQFF
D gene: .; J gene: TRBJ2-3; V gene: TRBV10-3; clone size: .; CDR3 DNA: TGTGCCATCAGTGAGGTCACAGCTTCCTCTAGCACAGATACGCAGTATTTT; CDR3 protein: CAISEVTASSSTDTQYF
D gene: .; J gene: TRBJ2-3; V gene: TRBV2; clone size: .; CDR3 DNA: TGTGCCAGCAGTCCCACCATCCTTTGGTCGGGAGAAGATACGCAGTATTTT; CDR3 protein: CASSPTILWSGEDTQYF
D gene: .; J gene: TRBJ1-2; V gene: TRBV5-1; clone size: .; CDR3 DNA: TGCGCCAGCAGCTTGTCTGGGAGTTATGGCTACACCTTC; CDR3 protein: CASSLSGSYGYTF
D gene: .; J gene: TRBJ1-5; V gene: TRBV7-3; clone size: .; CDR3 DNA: TGTGCCAGCAGCTTAACGATGAATCAGCCCCAGCATTTT; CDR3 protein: CASSLTMNQPQHF
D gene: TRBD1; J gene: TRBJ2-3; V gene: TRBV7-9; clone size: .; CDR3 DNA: TGTGCCAGCAGCTTATCAGGGGGCCTGGATTTT; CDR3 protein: CASSLSGGLDF
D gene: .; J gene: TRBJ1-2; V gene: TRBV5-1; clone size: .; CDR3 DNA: TGCGCCAGCAGTTCGGACAACCGTAACTATGGCTACACCTTC; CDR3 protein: CASSSDNRNYGYTF